The 17 T cell receptor beta chains given below trace back to one sample, sequenced in a study of breast tumors, draining lymph nodes, adjacent tissues. Using its own MiXCR run on the multiplex PCR reads, TCRdb lists one record per CDR3 protein. This table holds around 250,000 distinct CDR3 sequences, under 40% found once. Breast cancer patients provided tissue from their axillary draining lymph nodes. The material sequenced was axillary lymph node tissue. The receptors shown here come from a female donor with breast cancer. Some clones in this sample may be carry-over from other donors' samples.

Ten or more counts support this clonotype. This chain links TRBV4-1 with TRBJ2-7; 10 nucleotides agree with TRBD1. The germline gives CDR1 MGHRA, CDR2 YSYEKL. CDR3 length equals 15 residues. J was trimmed by 3 bases and V by 4 bases; bases with no gene match: 6. CDR3 coding DNA: TGCGCCAGCAGCCTTTCGGACAGGGGGGACTACGAGCAGTACTTC. This gives the protein CASSLSDRGDYEQYF.

A word on this clonotype: This may come from a read error, since a much larger clone is one base off. As DNA, the CDR3 is TGTGCCAGCAGCTTTAGAGGGGGTAGACAGTTCTCTGGGCCCAACGTCCTGACTTTC. It translates to CASSFRGGRQFSGPNVLTF. The V gene is TRBV7-2, the J gene TRBJ2-6, with D perhaps TRBD1 (6 bases). Germline CDR1 and CDR2: SGHTA and FQGNSA. This CDR3 is 19 amino acids long.

This clonotype showed up just a few times. This may stem from a read error, because a much larger clone lies one nucleotide away. The J gene is TRBJ1-2, the V gene TRBV20-1; possible D gene TRBD1, 5 bases. V was pared by 3 bases and J by 0 bases, with 17 bases between. This CDR3 is built from 16 residues. The germline V gene encodes CDR1 DFQATT and CDR2 SNEGSKA (reference sequence). In nucleotides, the CDR3 is TGCAGTGCTAGTCTGGCCCTCTCACAGGCTAACTATGGCTACACCTTC. The encoded protein is CSASLALSQANYGYTF.

This chain uses TRBV5-1 with TRBJ2-1, with 15 nucleotides matching TRBD2. There are 23 residues in the CDR3. The germline CDR1 and CDR2 sequences are SGHRS and YFSETQ. The ends lost 3 bases at V and 6 bases at J; junction bases unmatched: 25. The DNA of the CDR3 is TGCGCCAGCAGCTCAGCCCACCCCTTTAGGACTAGCGGGAGGGCCCAGTCATGCAATGAGCAGTTCTTC. It translates to CASSSAHPFRTSGRAQSCNEQFF. Based on the CDR3 plus reference TRBV5-1 and TRBJ2-1, the full variable domain is KAGVTQTPRYLIKTRGQQVTLSCSPISGHRSVSWYQQTPGQGLQFLFEYFSETQRNKGNFPGRFSGRQFSNSRSEMNVSTLELGDSALYLCASSSAHPFRTSGRAQSCNEQFFGPGTRLTVL.

The chain joins TRBV6-2 or TRBV6-3 to TRBJ2-3, with D possibly TRBD2 on 5 matching bases. The CDR3 spans 13 residues. Germline CDR1 is MNHEY and CDR2 is SVGEGT. Between the trimmed V and J ends, which lost 7 bases and 2 bases, there was a span of 10 bases. The CDR3 spells CASNGGVTDTQYF. CDR3 nucleotides: TGTGCCAGCAATGGAGGAGTCACAGATACGCAGTATTTT.

This clonotype appeared many times. V and J are TRBV19 and TRBJ2-5; 7 bases fit TRBD1. V lost 3 bases to trimming and J lost 5 bases; unmatched junction nucleotides: 3. The CDR3 totals 13 residues. The V gene's germline CDR1 is LNHDA and CDR2 SQIVND (reference sequence). In DNA form, the CDR3 reads TGTGCCAGTAGTATGGGCAGGGGGGAGACCCAGTACTTC. Encoded protein: CASSMGRGETQYF. Looking up the rest from reference TRBV19 and TRBJ2-5 gives the full variable domain: DGGITQSPKYLFRKEGQNVTLSCEQNLNHDAMYWYRQDPGQGLRLIYYSQIVNDFQKGDIAEGYSVSREKKESFPLTVTSAQKNPTAFYLCASSMGRGETQYFGPGTRLLVL.

This clonotype was counted many times. The V and J genes are TRBV11-2 and TRBJ1-2, with 8 positions matching TRBD1. The germline V gene has CDR1 SGHAT and CDR2 FQNNGV. This CDR3 has 13 residues. The V segment lost 5 bases and the J segment 8 bases; nucleotides outside the gene matches: 7. The CDR3 sequence is CASSKQTGDGYTF. In DNA form, the CDR3 reads TGTGCCAGCAGCAAACAGACAGGGGACGGCTACACCTTC.

This clonotype appeared once. This sequence may be a read error, since a much larger clone differs from it by one base. The V call is TRBV5-6, the J call TRBJ2-5; D could derive from TRBD1 or TRBD2 (6 bases each). The V gene's germline CDR1 is SGHDT and CDR2 YYEEEE. The CDR3 runs 16 residues. The CDR3 DNA follows: TGTGCCACCAGCTTGGAGTATCGGGGGCCGGGAGAGACCCAGTACTTC. This sequence encodes CATSLEYRGPGETQYF.

The genes are TRBV19 and TRBJ1-5; TRBD1 is a possible D gene (6 bases). CDR3 length: 11 amino acids. Germline CDR1 and CDR2: LNHDA and SQIVND (reference sequence). Deletions cut 11 bases from V and 9 bases from J, with 14 bases between. The CDR3 loop reads CAATGLGPQHF. DNA for the CDR3: TGTGCCGCGACAGGCCTAGGGCCCCAGCATTTT.

This clonotype was counted between two and nine times. The chain links TRBV18 to TRBJ1-1; D not certain. The CDR3 spans 13 residues. V shed 11 bases and J shed 0 bases, with 13 bases lying between them. Germline V gives CDR1 KGHSH, CDR2 LQKENI. CDR3 in DNA: TGTGCCGGCAGCGAACGAATGAACACTGAAGCTTTCTTT. Amino acids: CAGSERMNTEAFF.

In this sample, this clonotype turned up many times. The chain is built from TRBV6-1 and TRBJ2-7; D call uncertain. Trimming took off 0 bases at V and 3 bases at J, with 6 bases between the two ends. The CDR3 runs 13 residues. CDR1 is MNHNS and CDR2 is SASEGT in the germline V gene. The CDR3 loop is CASSEAEIYEQYF. CDR3 DNA sequence: TGTGCCAGCAGTGAAGCGGAGATCTACGAGCAGTACTTC.

Concerning this clonotype itself: Sequence at one end of the junction differs from germline and may be a read error. J is TRBJ2-3 and V is TRBV18, with TRBD2 identical over 13 bases. The CDR3 is 17 amino acids. The V gene's germline CDR1 is KGHSH and CDR2 LQKENI. CDR3 protein: CASSPRGLAGFTDAQYF. The CDR3 nucleotides read TGTGCCAGCTCACCACGGGGACTAGCGGGATTCACAGATGCGCAGTATTTT.

This clonotype came up once. This rearrangement joins TRBV29-1 to TRBJ2-1; TRBD2 aligns across 10 bases. The CDR3 extends over 14 amino acids. The germline gives CDR1 SQVTM, CDR2 ANQGSEA. The trim removed 8 bases at V and 6 bases at J, leaving 10 bases unmatched. This chain's CDR3 is CSSAGTSDGNEQFF. The CDR3 DNA follows: TGCAGCTCGGCCGGGACTAGCGACGGCAATGAGCAGTTCTTC.

The chain is built from TRBV29-1 and TRBJ2-3, with D perhaps matching TRBD1 (7 bases). Trimming took 4 bases from V and 2 from J, leaving 19 bases between them. The CDR3 is made up of 16 amino acids. CDR1 and CDR2 from the germline V gene are SQVTM and ANQGSEA. The CDR3 region is CSVGRDSTSNTDTQYF. The CDR3 DNA sequence: TGCAGCGTTGGGAGGGACAGTACTTCGAACACAGATACGCAGTATTTT.

Details on this clonotype: A much larger clone differs from this one at a single base, so this may be a read error. The CDR3: CSARDLQSGPPSGELFF. The DNA for the CDR3 is TGCAGTGCTAGAGATCTTCAGAGCGGTCCCCCGTCCGGGGAGCTGTTTTTT. The genes are TRBV20-1 and TRBJ2-2, with D possibly matching TRBD2 (5 bases). Germline lookup yields CDR1 DFQATT and CDR2 SNEGSKA (reference sequence). The CDR3 has 17 amino acids. Trimming shortened V by 0 bases and J by 6 bases, and 20 bases separated the two germline ends.

This clonotype was seen repeatedly, ten times or more. The rearrangement uses TRBV11-2 and TRBJ2-7, with D hard to call. V lost 1 base and J 2 bases, leaving 9 bases between the germline ends. The CDR3 totals 14 residues. CDR1 and CDR2 from the germline V gene are SGHAT and FQNNGV. The CDR3: CASSLVGPAYEQYF. DNA for the CDR3: TGTGCCAGCAGCTTAGTAGGCCCGGCCTACGAGCAGTACTTC.

This clonotype was recorded at least ten times. The genes are TRBV20-1 and TRBJ1-5; D possibly corresponds to TRBD1 (5 bases). Trimming took off 4 bases at V and 5 bases at J, with 15 bases between the two ends. Germline values: CDR1 DFQATT, CDR2 SNEGSKA (reference sequence). CDR3 size: 14 residues. The CDR3 nucleotides are TGCAGTGCTACATACCAATCGACAGATCAGCCCCAGCATTTT. Amino acid sequence: CSATYQSTDQPQHF.